Reported below is one TCR beta chain. No antigen is known for it. These data originate in a study of T cell responses to AZD1222 COVID-19 vaccine. Produced via immunoSEQ multiplex PCR; TCRdb's table is partial and in-frame only. The table records some 120,000 clones, 84% of them present only once. Study-wide results and limits: Baseline serostatus was positive in only a handful of AZD1222 recipients. Vaccine-associated CD4 TCRs ranged over spike, dominating at 160-218 and 743-854. Two AZD1222 doses significantly raised spike-specific TCR breadth and depth over controls. It was only after the peak T cell response that any repertoires were sampled.

This CDR3 contains 13 residues. Trimming took 3 bases from V and 5 from J, leaving 11 bases between them. CDR1 is SGHRS and CDR2 is YFSETQ in the germline V gene. The starting material was peripheral blood, obtained 28 days after the second AZD1222 dose. V usage is TRBV5-1 and J usage is TRBJ2-5; TRBD2 might be the D (6 bases). The receptor was isolated from an adult who received the AZD1222 COVID-19 vaccine. DNA for the CDR3: TGCGCCAGCAGCTACACTGGGGGGGAGACCCAGTACTTC. Residues: CASSYTGGETQYF.